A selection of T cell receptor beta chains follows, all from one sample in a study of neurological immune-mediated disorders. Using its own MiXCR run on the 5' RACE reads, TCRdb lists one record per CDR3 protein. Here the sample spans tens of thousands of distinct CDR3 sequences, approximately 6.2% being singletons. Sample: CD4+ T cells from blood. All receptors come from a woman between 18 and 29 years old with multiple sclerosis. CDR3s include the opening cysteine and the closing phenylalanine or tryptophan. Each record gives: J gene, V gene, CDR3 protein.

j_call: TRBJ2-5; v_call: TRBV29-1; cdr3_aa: CSVARRGYQETQYF
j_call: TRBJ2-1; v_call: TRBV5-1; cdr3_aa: CASSLSAHEQFF
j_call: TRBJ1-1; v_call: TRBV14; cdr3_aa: CASSQDPWQGAGRPAEAFF
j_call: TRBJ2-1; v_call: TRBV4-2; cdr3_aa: CASSQAYEQFF
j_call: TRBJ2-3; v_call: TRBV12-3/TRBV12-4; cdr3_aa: CASSLYPRGTDTQYF
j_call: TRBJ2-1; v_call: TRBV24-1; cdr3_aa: CATSDPAGTSGINEQFF
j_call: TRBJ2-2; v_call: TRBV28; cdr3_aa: CATIPPPGQGVPGELFF
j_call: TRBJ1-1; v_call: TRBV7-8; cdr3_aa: CASSLVSGGMNTEAFF
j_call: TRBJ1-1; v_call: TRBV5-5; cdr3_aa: CASSFAGGQAFF
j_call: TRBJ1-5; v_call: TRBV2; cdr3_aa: CASSRGSNQPQHF
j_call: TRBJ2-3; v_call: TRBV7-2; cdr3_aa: CASSLAMTGGTDTQYF
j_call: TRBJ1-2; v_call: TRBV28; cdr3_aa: CASSARTPTAASGYTF
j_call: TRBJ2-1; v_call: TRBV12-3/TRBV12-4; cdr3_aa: CASSKRDTAGEQFF
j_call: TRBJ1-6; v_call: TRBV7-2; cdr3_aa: CASSLLGSYNSPLHF
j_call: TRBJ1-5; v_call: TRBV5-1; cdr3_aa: CASSLVQTSNQPQHF
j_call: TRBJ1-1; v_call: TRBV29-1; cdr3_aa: CSVESQANTEAFF
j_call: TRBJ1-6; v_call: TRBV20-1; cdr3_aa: CSAGPSRDSPLHF
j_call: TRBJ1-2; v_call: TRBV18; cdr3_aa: CASKTTGTGVYGYTF
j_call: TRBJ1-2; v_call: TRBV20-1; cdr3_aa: CSARDRGAGGYTF
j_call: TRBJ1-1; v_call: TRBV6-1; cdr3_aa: CASRQHRDTEAFF
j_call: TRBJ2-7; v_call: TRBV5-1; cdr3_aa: CASSLGVGIYEQYF
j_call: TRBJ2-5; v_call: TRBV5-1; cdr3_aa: CASYLGGTNEETQYF
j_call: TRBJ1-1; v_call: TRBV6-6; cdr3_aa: CASSEPNRVIAEAFF
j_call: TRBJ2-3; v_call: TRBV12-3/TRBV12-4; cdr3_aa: CASSFGLAGLTDTQYF
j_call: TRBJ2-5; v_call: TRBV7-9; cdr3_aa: CASSSTIGFAETQYF
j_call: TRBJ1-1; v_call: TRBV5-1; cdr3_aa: CASSLSLLNTEAFF
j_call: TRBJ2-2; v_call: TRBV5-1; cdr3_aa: CASSRASGNTGELFF
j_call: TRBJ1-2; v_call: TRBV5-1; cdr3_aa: CASKEGVNSPYGYTF
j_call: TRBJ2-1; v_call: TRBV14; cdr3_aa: CASSRHRTSVSYNEQFF
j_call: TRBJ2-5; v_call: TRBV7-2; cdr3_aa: CASSPGTHTGETQYF
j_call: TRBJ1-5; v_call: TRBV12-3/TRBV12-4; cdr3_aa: CASSYHPDARSNQPQHF
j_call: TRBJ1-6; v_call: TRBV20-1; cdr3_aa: CSAPRARDSPLHF
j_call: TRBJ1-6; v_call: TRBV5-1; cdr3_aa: CASQPGDNSPLHF
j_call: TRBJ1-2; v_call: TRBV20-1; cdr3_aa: CSARSQGAGGYTF
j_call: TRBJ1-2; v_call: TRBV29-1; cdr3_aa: CSVGQGGYGYTF
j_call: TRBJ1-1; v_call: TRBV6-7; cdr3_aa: CASSPPPRDGYTEAFF
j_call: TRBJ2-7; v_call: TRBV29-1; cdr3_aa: CSVEGSQTAYEQYF